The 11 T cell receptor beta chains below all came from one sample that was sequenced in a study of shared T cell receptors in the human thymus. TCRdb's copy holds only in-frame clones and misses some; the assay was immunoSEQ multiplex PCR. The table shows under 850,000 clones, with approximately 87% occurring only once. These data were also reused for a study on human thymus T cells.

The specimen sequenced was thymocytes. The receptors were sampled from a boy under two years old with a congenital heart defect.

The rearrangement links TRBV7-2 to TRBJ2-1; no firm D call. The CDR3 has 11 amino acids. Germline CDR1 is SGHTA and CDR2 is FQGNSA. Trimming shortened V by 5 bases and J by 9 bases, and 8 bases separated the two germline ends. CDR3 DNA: TGTGCCAGCAGCCCCCCTCGTGAGCAGTTCTTC. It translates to CASSPPREQFF.

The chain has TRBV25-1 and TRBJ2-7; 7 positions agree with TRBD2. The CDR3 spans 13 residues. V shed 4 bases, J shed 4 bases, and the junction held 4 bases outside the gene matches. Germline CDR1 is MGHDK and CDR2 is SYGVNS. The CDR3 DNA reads TGTGCCAGCAGTGGGGGGAGGGAGTACGAGCAGTACTTC. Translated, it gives CASSGGREYEQYF.

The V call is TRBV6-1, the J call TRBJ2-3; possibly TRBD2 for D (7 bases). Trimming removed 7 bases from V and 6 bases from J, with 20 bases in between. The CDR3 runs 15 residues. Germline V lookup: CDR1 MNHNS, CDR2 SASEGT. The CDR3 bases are TGTGCCAGCACCAACCGGGGGAGGGGGGGGGATACGCAGTATTTT. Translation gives CASTNRGRGGDTQYF.

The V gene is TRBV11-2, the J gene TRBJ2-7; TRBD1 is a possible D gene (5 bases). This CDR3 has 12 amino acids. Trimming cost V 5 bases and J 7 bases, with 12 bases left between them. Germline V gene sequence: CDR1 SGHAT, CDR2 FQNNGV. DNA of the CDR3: TGTGCCAGCAGCCGCGCCCCAGGGGAGCAGTACTTC. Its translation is CASSRAPGEQYF.

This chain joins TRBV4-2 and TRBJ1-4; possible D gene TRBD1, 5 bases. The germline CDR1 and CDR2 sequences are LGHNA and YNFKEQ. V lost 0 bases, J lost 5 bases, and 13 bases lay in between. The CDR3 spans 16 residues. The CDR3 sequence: CASSQENHRRNEKLFF. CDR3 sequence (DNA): TGTGCCAGCAGCCAAGAAAACCACAGGCGGAATGAAAAACTGTTTTTT.

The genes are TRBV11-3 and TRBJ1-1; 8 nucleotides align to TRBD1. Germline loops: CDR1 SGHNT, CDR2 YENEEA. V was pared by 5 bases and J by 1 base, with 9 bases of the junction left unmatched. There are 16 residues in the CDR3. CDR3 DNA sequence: TGTGCCAGCAGCCGCCGACAGGGGACCCCGAACACTGAAGCTTTCTTT. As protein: CASSRRQGTPNTEAFF.

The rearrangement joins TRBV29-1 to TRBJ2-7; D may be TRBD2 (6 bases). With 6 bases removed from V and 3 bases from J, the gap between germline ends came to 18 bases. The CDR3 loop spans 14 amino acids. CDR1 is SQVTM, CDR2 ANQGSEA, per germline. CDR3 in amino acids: CSVLNRDSGYEQYF. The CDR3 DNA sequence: TGCAGCGTCCTGAACCGGGACTCAGGCTACGAGCAGTACTTC.

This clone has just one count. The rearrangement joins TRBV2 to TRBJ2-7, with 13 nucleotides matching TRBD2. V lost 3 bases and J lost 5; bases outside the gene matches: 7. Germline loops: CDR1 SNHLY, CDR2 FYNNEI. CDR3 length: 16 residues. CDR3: CASSDRTSGRPNEQYF. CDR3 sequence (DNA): TGTGCCAGCAGTGATAGGACTAGCGGGAGACCCAACGAGCAGTACTTC.

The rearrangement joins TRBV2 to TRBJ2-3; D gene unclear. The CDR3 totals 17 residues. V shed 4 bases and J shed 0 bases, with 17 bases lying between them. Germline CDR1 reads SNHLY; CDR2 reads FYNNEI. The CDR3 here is CASSGLAQTPSTDTQYF. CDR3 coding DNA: TGTGCCAGCAGTGGGCTTGCCCAAACCCCTAGCACAGATACGCAGTATTTT.

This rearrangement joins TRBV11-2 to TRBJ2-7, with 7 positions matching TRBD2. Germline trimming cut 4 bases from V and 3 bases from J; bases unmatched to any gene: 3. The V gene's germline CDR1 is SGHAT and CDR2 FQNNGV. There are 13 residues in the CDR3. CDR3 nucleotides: TGTGCCAGCAGCTCCCCGGGAGGCTACGAGCAGTACTTC. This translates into CASSSPGGYEQYF.

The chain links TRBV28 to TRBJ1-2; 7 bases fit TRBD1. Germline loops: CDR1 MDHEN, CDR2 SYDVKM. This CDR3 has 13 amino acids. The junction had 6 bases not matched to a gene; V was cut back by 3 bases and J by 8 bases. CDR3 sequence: CASSFDRVRGYTF. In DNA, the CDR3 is TGTGCCAGCAGTTTTGACAGGGTGCGGGGCTACACCTTC.